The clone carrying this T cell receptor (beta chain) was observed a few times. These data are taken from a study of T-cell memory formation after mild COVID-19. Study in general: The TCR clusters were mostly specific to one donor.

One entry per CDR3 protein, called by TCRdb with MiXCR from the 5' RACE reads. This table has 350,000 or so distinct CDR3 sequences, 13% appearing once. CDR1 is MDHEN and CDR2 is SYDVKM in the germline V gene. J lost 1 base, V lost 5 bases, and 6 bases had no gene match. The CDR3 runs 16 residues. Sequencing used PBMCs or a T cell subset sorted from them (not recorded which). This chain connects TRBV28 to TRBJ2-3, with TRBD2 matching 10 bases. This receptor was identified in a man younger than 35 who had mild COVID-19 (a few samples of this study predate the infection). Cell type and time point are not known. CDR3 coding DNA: TGTGCCAGCAGTCTACGGACTAGCGGCCGCACAGATACGCAGTATTTT. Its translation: CASSLRTSGRTDTQYF.